This T cell receptor (beta chain) was sequenced in a study of graft-versus-host responses after intestinal transplantation. This clone was observed once. As yet, its antigen is unknown. General observations from the study: Researchers found peak circulating GvH clone levels linked to early post-transplant HvG declines. The authors found GvH clones in recipient marrow, some appearing first in ileum or blood.

The table came from immunoSEQ multiplex PCR; TCRdb's copy has only in-frame clones and leaves some out. The sample includes approximately 90,000 clones, about 87% of them seen just once. CDR1 and CDR2 (germline): KGHSH, LQKENI. The CDR3 consists of 14 residues. J was trimmed by 7 bases and V by 3 bases; bases with no gene match: 5. Sequences were derived from unstimulated CD4+ T cells sorted from spleen or lymph node cells, sampled before transplant. This TCR was recovered from a human donor who was the organ donor for an intestinal transplant. The chain carries TRBV18 and TRBJ2-1; 8 positions match TRBD2. The CDR3 loop is CASSPGGAWNEQFF. CDR3 DNA sequence: TGTGCCAGCTCACCCGGGGGGGCCTGGAATGAGCAGTTCTTC.